This T cell receptor (beta chain) emerged from a study of identical twins. This clonotype was detected only a few times. TCRdb re-called the 5' RACE reads through MiXCR, storing one row per CDR3 protein. The data contain roughly 630,000 distinct CDR3 sequences, around 7.4% of them seen just once; the ten biggest clones take up over 1.5%. A further study also used this sample, focusing on yellow fever vaccine responses in identical twins.

The specimen sequenced was PBMCs. The receptor was isolated from a woman under 30 in good health.

CDR3 DNA sequence: TGCGCCAGCAGTGAGTATGGGAACACCGGGGAGCTGTTTTTT. Protein sequence: CASSEYGNTGELFF. The chain links TRBV10-2 to TRBJ2-2; the D is unclear. The germline gives CDR1 WSHSY, CDR2 SAAADI. V lost 1 base and J lost 1, with 4 bases in between. CDR3 length: 14 residues.